This TCR beta chain is drawn from a study of T cell responses to AZD1222 COVID-19 vaccine. Study conclusions and caveats: Just a handful of AZD1222 recipients were seropositive at baseline. Donors were largely white British and mainly female; clonal diversity was possibly underestimated.

Produced via immunoSEQ multiplex PCR; TCRdb's table is partial and in-frame only. Of 90,000 to 130,000 clones in the sample, 84% are singletons; the top ten hold 9.4%. As to this clone: The antigen is unknown.

V lost 4 bases, J lost 0 bases, and 9 bases lay in between. This CDR3 contains 15 residues. Per germline, CDR1 MNHEY and CDR2 SMNVEV (reference sequence). The receptor was derived from an adult in good health. Sample: peripheral blood, taken on day 0 of AZD1222 vaccination. The V gene is TRBV27, the J gene TRBJ2-2; perhaps TRBD1 as D (5 bases). CDR3 in DNA: TGTGCCAGCAGTTCACAGGCGACGAACACCGGGGAGCTGTTTTTT. It codes for CASSSQATNTGELFF.